One sample yielded the 11 T cell receptor beta chains listed below, sequenced in a study of vaccination effects on CD4 cells after COVID-19. Data came from immunoSEQ multiplex PCR; TCRdb stores just in-frame clones and leaves some out. The sample lists some 22,000 clones; 70% to 80% were seen once. ViraFEST used viral peptide pools to expand antigen-specific CD4+ T cells before sequencing. The culture ran for roughly ten days before CD4+ T cells were isolated. A PCR test confirmed that the person had SARS-CoV-2 infection between March and December 2020. For these TCRs, the target antigens are not known. Here the sequenced sample was CD4+ T cells from PBMCs cultured with SARS-CoV-2 spike peptides, taken before COVID-19 vaccination. The source is a human donor who had a prior SARS-CoV-2 infection.

V usage is TRBV7-3 and J usage is TRBJ1-1; D not resolved. This CDR3 region has 13 residues. V lost 1 base, J lost 2 bases, and 5 bases lay in between. Per germline, CDR1 SGHTA and CDR2 FQGTGA. This CDR3 reads CASSLISNTEAFF. For the CDR3, the DNA is TGTGCCAGCAGCTTAATTAGCAACACTGAAGCTTTCTTT.

This chain connects TRBV5-1 to TRBJ2-1; D not certain. Trimming cost V 3 bases and J 2 bases, with 0 bases left between them. The CDR3 contains 11 residues. Germline loops: CDR1 SGHRS, CDR2 YFSETQ. CDR3 protein: CASSSYNEQFF. CDR3 sequence (DNA): TGCGCCAGCAGCTCCTACAATGAGCAGTTCTTC. Complete variable domain (other parts from reference TRBV5-1 and TRBJ2-1): KAGVTQTPRYLIKTRGQQVTLSCSPISGHRSVSWYQQTPGQGLQFLFEYFSETQRNKGNFPGRFSGRQFSNSRSEMNVSTLELGDSALYLCASSSYNEQFFGPGTRLTVL.

This chain links TRBV13 with TRBJ1-2; D is ambiguous. This CDR3 spans 15 amino acids. Germline assignment: CDR1 PRHDT and CDR2 FYEKMQ (reference sequence). The V end was cut by 1 base, the J end by 2 bases, with 11 bases between. This chain's CDR3 is CASSLAGPGNYGYTF. The CDR3 region has the DNA TGTGCCAGCAGCTTAGCCGGGCCTGGGAACTATGGCTACACCTTC.

This clone was counted a single time. This chain uses TRBV5-4 with TRBJ2-6; D gene ambiguous. The V end was cut by 3 bases, the J end by 0 bases, with 4 bases between. This CDR3 has 14 amino acids. Germline V gives CDR1 SGHNT, CDR2 YYREEE (reference sequence). CDR3 residues: CASSYSSGANVLTF. CDR3 nucleotides: TGTGCCAGCAGCTACAGCTCTGGGGCCAACGTCCTGACTTTC.

V usage is TRBV19 and J usage is TRBJ2-1, with a tentative D call TRBD1 (5 bases). Germline V gene sequence: CDR1 LNHDA, CDR2 SQIVND (reference sequence). This CDR3 is 15 amino acids long. Trimming left V 3 bases short and J 8 bases short, with 17 bases between. The CDR3 here is CASSILVGGADEQFF. CDR3 in DNA: TGTGCCAGTAGTATCCTTGTGGGTGGGGCAGATGAGCAGTTCTTC.

For the CDR3, the DNA is TGTGCCAGCAGCCTCGAGGGACCCCAGTACTTC. Its protein product is CASSLEGPQYF. The J gene is TRBJ2-5, the V gene TRBV3-1 (or the pseudogene TRBV3-2); D is perhaps TRBD1 or TRBD2 (5 bases each). V lost 4 bases to trimming and J lost 9 bases, with 9 bases between them. The CDR3 runs to 11 residues. Germline CDR1 and CDR2: LGHDT and YNNKEL (reference sequence).

The V call is TRBV2, the J call TRBJ2-3, with D possibly matching TRBD2 (6 bases). The CDR3 covers 16 residues. V lost 4 bases and J 6 bases, leaving 20 bases between the germline ends. Germline CDR1 is SNHLY and CDR2 is FYNNEI. The CDR3 here is CASSGGGIGFMDTQYF. CDR3 DNA: TGTGCCAGCAGTGGCGGCGGGATAGGCTTTATGGATACGCAGTATTTT.

This clone occurred a few times. This rearrangement joins TRBV15 to TRBJ1-3; 9 bases align to TRBD1. Germline V lookup: CDR1 LNHNV, CDR2 YYDKDF (reference sequence). V trimming: 7 bases; J trimming: 0 bases; junction bases outside the gene matches: 1. The CDR3 contains 14 residues. The CDR3 DNA reads TGTGCCACCAAACAGGGGGCCTCTGGAAACACCATATATTTT. Translating gives CATKQGASGNTIYF.

The J gene is TRBJ1-4, the V gene TRBV7-2, with TRBD1 identical over 7 bases. In germline, CDR1 is SGHTA, CDR2 FQGNSA. This CDR3 is built from 17 residues. J lost 0 bases, V lost 1 base, and 5 bases had no gene match. Written as DNA, the CDR3 is TGTGCCAGCAGCTTAGTGGGGACAGAAGCAACTAATGAAAAACTGTTTTTT. It codes for CASSLVGTEATNEKLFF.

The chain employs TRBV7-2 and TRBJ2-1; TRBD2 might be the D (5 bases). Germline V gene sequence: CDR1 SGHTA, CDR2 FQGNSA. The CDR3 sequence is 12 residues long. V gave up 3 bases and J gave up 10 bases, with 10 bases separating them. CDR3 loop: CASSFLAKEQFF. In nucleotides, the CDR3 is TGTGCCAGCAGCTTTCTAGCAAAGGAGCAGTTCTTC.

This sequence joins TRBV4-3 and TRBJ2-7; maybe TRBD2 (6 bases). Germline CDR1 reads LGHNA; CDR2 reads YSLEER. The CDR3 runs to 17 residues. The V end was cut by 4 bases, the J end by 2 bases, with 21 bases between. DNA of the CDR3: TGCGCCAGCAGCCTATACTCAGTCGGGGGTCTTACCTACGAGCAGTACTTC. It is translated as CASSLYSVGGLTYEQYF.